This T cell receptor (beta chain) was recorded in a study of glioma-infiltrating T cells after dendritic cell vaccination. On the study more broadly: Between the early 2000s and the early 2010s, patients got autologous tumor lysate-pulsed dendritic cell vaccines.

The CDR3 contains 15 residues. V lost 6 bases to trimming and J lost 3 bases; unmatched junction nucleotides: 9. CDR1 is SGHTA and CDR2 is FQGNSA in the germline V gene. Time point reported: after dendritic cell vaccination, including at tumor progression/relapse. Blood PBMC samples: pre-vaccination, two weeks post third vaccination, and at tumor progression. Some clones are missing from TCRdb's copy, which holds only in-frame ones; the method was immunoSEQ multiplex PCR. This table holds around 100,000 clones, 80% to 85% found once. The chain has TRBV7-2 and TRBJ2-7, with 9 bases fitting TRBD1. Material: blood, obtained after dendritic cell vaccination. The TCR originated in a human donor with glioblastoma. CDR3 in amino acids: CASSYPGQGNYEQYF. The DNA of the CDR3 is TGTGCCAGCAGTTATCCGGGACAGGGAAACTACGAGCAGTACTTC. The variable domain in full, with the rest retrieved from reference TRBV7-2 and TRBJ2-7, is GAGVSQSPSNKVTEKGKDVELRCDPISGHTALYWYRQSLGQGLEFLIYFQGNSAPDKSGLPSDRFSAERTGGSVSTLTIQRTQQEDSAVYLCASSYPGQGNYEQYFGPGTRLTVT.